Shown below are 4 T cell receptor beta chains from a single sample sequenced in a study of Ad26.COV2.S vaccination and SARS-CoV-2 variants (dated by TCRdb to the early 2020s). The intended sense of this specimen's time point label: individuals recovered from natural SARS-CoV-2 infection. Library construction relied on the immunoSEQ multiplex PCR assay. TCRdb took this table from immuneACCESS and kept in-frame rearrangements with V and J called. Such tables lack part of the clones; where checked against another copy, unresolved V genes explain under half of the gap, and the rest is unexplained. The sample table contains tens of thousands of clones; only one count was recorded for about four fifths of them. The ten most abundant clones make up 16% of the sample. The sequences come from peripheral blood, collected after recovery from COVID-19. The receptor source for this set is a human donor who had recovered from COVID-19.

The chain employs TRBV19 and TRBJ1-2; possibly TRBD1 for D (5 bases). The germline V and J ends were trimmed by 3 bases and 5 bases, with 22 bases remaining between them. Looked up from germline, CDR1 is LNHDA and CDR2 is SQIVND (reference sequence). This CDR3 comprises 17 residues. The chain's CDR3 is CASSIRQSRRQLYGYTF. DNA for the CDR3: TGTGCCAGTAGTATCCGACAGAGCCGCCGCCAGTTATATGGCTACACCTTC.

In this sample, this clone turned up a few times. The V call is TRBV28, the J call TRBJ2-5; D perhaps matches TRBD1 (6 bases). Germline CDR1 reads MDHEN; CDR2 reads SYDVKM. This CDR3 is built from 12 residues. The ends were cut back, 3 bases at V and 6 bases at J, with 8 bases in the middle. DNA of the CDR3: TGTGCCAGCAGTTTCAGGGGTCAGACCCAGTACTTC. Its protein is CASSFRGQTQYF.

This clone was seen a few times. The chain combines TRBV4-1 with TRBJ2-5; D could derive from TRBD1 or TRBD2 (5 bases each). CDR1 MGHRA and CDR2 YSYEKL come from the germline V gene. V was trimmed by 4 bases and J by 4 bases, leaving 22 bases between them. CDR3 length: 17 residues. The CDR3 loop is CASSPQVGAWGRETQYF. In DNA, the CDR3 is TGCGCCAGCAGCCCCCAGGTGGGAGCCTGGGGCCGAGAGACCCAGTACTTC.

J is TRBJ2-3 and V is TRBV7-2; 7 bases agree with TRBD1. CDR3 length: 16 residues. Germline loops: CDR1 SGHTA, CDR2 FQGNSA. V dropped 5 bases and J dropped 2; count of bases not matched to a gene: 10. The CDR3 nucleotides read TGTGCCAGCAGCCCTGGGACAGCCCTTAACACAGATACGCAGTATTTT. Translated: CASSPGTALNTDTQYF. Combining the CDR3 with reference TRBV7-2 and TRBJ2-3 gives the whole variable domain GAGVSQSPSNKVTEKGKDVELRCDPISGHTALYWYRQSLGQGLEFLIYFQGNSAPDKSGLPSDRFSAERTGGSVSTLTIQRTQQEDSAVYLCASSPGTALNTDTQYFGPGTRLTVL.